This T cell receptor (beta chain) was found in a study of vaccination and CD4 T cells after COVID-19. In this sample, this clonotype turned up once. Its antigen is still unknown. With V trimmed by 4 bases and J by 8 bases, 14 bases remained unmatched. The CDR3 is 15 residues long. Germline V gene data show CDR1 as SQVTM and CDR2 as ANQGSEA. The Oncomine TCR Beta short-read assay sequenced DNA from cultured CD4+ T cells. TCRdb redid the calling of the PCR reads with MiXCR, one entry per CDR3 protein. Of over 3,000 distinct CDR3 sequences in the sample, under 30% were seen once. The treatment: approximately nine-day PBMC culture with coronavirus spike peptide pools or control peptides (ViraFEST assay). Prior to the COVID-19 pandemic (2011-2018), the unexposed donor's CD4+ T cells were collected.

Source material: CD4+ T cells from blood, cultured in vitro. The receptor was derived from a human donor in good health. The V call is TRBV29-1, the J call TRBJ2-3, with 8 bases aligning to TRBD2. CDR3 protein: CSVASAGHGGVTQYF. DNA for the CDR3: TGCAGCGTTGCTTCAGCGGGGCACGGGGGGGTTACGCAGTATTTT.